This T cell receptor (beta chain) is drawn from a study of OX40 agonist ivuxolimab in advanced cancers. The data were produced by immunoSEQ multiplex PCR, yet TCRdb's version contains in-frame clones alone and is incomplete. This table holds about 14,000 clones, roughly nine tenths found once. Losses at the gene ends were 4 bases for V and 1 base for J; bases not matched to a gene: 6. The CDR3 covers 15 residues. Germline CDR1 MNHEY, CDR2 SMNVEV (reference sequence). Source: CD4+ or CD8+ T cells sorted from blood, taken in a trial of the OX40 agonist ivuxolimab. This sequence joins TRBV27 and TRBJ1-1; 7 bases agree with TRBD1. This sequence was found in an adult with an advanced solid tumor such as melanoma, head and neck, liver or kidney cancer. The CDR3 loop reads CASSYRGTANTEAFF. Here the CDR3 DNA reads TGTGCCAGCAGTTACCGTGGGACAGCGAACACTGAAGCTTTCTTT.